The 27 T cell receptor beta chains reported below all come from one sample, sequenced in a study of OX40 agonist ivuxolimab in advanced cancers. TCRdb's copy holds only in-frame clones and misses some; the assay was immunoSEQ multiplex PCR. Here the sample spans roughly 48,000 clones, about 83% being singletons. The specimen was CD4+ or CD8+ T cells sorted from blood, collected in a trial of the OX40 agonist ivuxolimab. All receptors come from an adult with an advanced solid tumor such as melanoma, head and neck, liver or kidney cancer.

This rearrangement joins TRBV7-6 to TRBJ2-1; D is ambiguous. The CDR3 extends over 16 amino acids. Germline V gives CDR1 SGHVS, CDR2 FNYEAQ. Between the trimmed V and J ends, which lost 2 bases and 0 bases, there was a span of 11 bases. The CDR3 region has the DNA TGTGCCAGCAGCTTATACACGGCGAGCTCCTACAATGAGCAGTTCTTC. Encoded protein: CASSLYTASSYNEQFF.

The chain employs TRBV6-5 and TRBJ2-1, with 11 nucleotides matching TRBD2. Germline V gene lookup returns CDR1 MNHEY and CDR2 SVGAGI. The ends lost 7 bases at V and 5 bases at J; junction bases unmatched: 7. The CDR3 sequence is 15 residues long. Here the CDR3 DNA reads TGTGCCAGCACCCAAACTAGCGGGGGTAACAATGAGCAGTTCTTC. The encoded protein is CASTQTSGGNNEQFF.

The chain has TRBV6-5 and TRBJ1-2; D remains unclear. CDR3 size: 13 residues. Deletions cut 6 bases from V and 0 bases from J, with 8 bases between. The germline V gene encodes CDR1 MNHEY and CDR2 SVGAGI. In nucleotides, the CDR3 is TGTGCCAGCAGCTTCGGGGCTAACTATGGCTACACCTTC. Translating gives CASSFGANYGYTF.

The chain has TRBV2 and TRBJ2-3; TRBD1 is a possible D gene (6 bases). The CDR3 runs to 15 residues. Trimming removed 4 bases at V and 3 bases at J, with 14 bases between. Per germline, CDR1 SNHLY and CDR2 FYNNEI. CDR3 in amino acids: CASSVTGMATDTQYF. DNA for the CDR3: TGTGCCAGCAGTGTTACAGGGATGGCGACAGATACGCAGTATTTT.

The genes are TRBV11-2 and TRBJ2-7, with 11 bases matching TRBD1. Germline V gives CDR1 SGHAT, CDR2 FQNNGV. The CDR3 totals 14 residues. V trimming: 6 bases; J trimming: 7 bases; junction bases outside the gene matches: 8. CDR3 sequence reads: CASSLGQGAGEQYF. The CDR3 DNA follows: TGTGCCAGCAGTCTTGGACAGGGGGCAGGGGAGCAGTACTTC.

This clone was detected only once. The chain carries TRBV6-6 and TRBJ2-1; tentatively, D is TRBD1 (5 bases). Per the germline V gene, CDR1 is MNHNY and CDR2 is SVGAGI (reference sequence). Trimming stripped 1 base from V and 7 bases from J, with 11 bases between. CDR3 size: 14 residues. The CDR3 is CASSYYSGLNEQFF. The CDR3 DNA reads TGTGCCAGCAGTTACTATTCAGGGTTGAATGAGCAGTTCTTC.

Only a few counts were recorded for this clone. The chain carries TRBV12-5 and TRBJ1-2, with TRBD1 matching over 8 bases. V lost 5 bases, J lost 6 bases, and 2 bases stayed unmatched. The CDR3 runs 12 residues. Germline V gives CDR1 LGHNT, CDR2 FRNRAP. For the CDR3, the DNA is TGTGCTAGTGGTATGACAGGGGATGGCTACACCTTC. This codes for CASGMTGDGYTF.

The chain uses TRBV29-1 and TRBJ1-2; a possible D gene is TRBD1 (5 bases). Germline loops: CDR1 SQVTM, CDR2 ANQGSEA. The V and J ends lost 3 bases and 9 bases respectively, with 17 bases between them. CDR3 length: 13 amino acids. CDR3 nucleotide sequence: TGCAGCGTTGATAACCCGAGGGGCAGGAGCTACACCTTC. Its translation is CSVDNPRGRSYTF.

CDR3 nucleotides: TGTGCCAGCAGCGTAGATCTAGGGGGGACTAACTATGGCTACACCTTC. As protein: CASSVDLGGTNYGYTF. The chain employs TRBV9 and TRBJ1-2; weak D call: TRBD1 (6 bases). CDR1 and CDR2 from the germline V gene are SGDLS and YYNGEE. This CDR3 contains 16 residues. The ends were cut back, 0 bases at V and 0 bases at J, with 12 bases in the middle.

This chain uses TRBV6-6 with TRBJ2-7; D may be TRBD1 or TRBD2 (5 bases each). V was cut by 0 bases and J by 0 bases, with 12 bases left in between. The CDR3 contains 16 residues. Germline CDR1 is MNHNY and CDR2 is SVGAGI (reference sequence). CDR3 region: CASSYSGTSSSYEQYF. DNA for the CDR3: TGTGCCAGCAGTTACTCCGGGACCTCGAGCTCCTACGAGCAGTACTTC.

The chain recombines TRBV5-8 with TRBJ2-1; D is uncertain. The CDR3 contains 11 residues. CDR1 and CDR2 (germline): SGHTS, YDEGEE. V was shortened by 2 bases and J by 5 bases, with 2 bases between the two germline ends. The CDR3: CASSLNNEQFF. The CDR3 bases are TGTGCCAGCAGCTTAAACAATGAGCAGTTCTTC. Full variable domain (missing parts from reference TRBV5-8 and TRBJ2-1): EAGVTQSPTHLIKTRGQQATLRCSPISGHTSVYWYQQALGLGLQFLLWYDEGEERNRGNFPPRFSGRQFPNYSSELNVNALELEDSALYLCASSLNNEQFFGPGTRLTVL.

This CDR3 reads CASSVEGGTDTQYF. CDR3 nucleotides: TGTGCCAGCAGCGTAGAGGGGGGCACAGATACGCAGTATTTT. V usage is TRBV9 and J usage is TRBJ2-3, with D tentatively TRBD1 (6 bases). V dropped 0 bases and J dropped 1 base, with 6 bases sitting between them. This CDR3 region has 14 residues. CDR1 is SGDLS, CDR2 YYNGEE, per germline.

This rearrangement joins TRBV5-8 to TRBJ1-1; D might be TRBD1 (5 bases). Trimming took 4 bases from V and 4 from J, leaving 14 bases between them. Germline V gives CDR1 SGHTS, CDR2 YDEGEE. The CDR3 totals 14 residues. The CDR3 region has the DNA TGTGCCAGCAGCCAGAGGTGGAGGGGCACTGAAGCTTTCTTT. Translating it yields CASSQRWRGTEAFF.

The sample holds one count of this clone. The rearrangement links TRBV7-2 to TRBJ2-1, with a weak D call TRBD2 (5 bases). This CDR3 is built from 16 residues. V was pared by 3 bases and J by 3 bases, with 15 bases between. The V gene's germline CDR1 is SGHTA and CDR2 FQGNSA. The CDR3 DNA reads as TGTGCCAGCAGCTTCTCAGCGGAGCTCGACTACAATGAGCAGTTCTTC. Protein: CASSFSAELDYNEQFF.

V and J are TRBV6-4 and TRBJ2-1; D remains ambiguous. Germline V gene lookup returns CDR1 MRHNA and CDR2 SNTAGT. This CDR3 comprises 15 residues. Trimming left V 6 bases short and J 0 bases short, with 12 bases between. CDR3 sequence: CASSPFMSSYNEQFF. DNA of the CDR3: TGTGCCAGCAGCCCTTTCATGAGCTCCTACAATGAGCAGTTCTTC.

Here the CDR3 DNA reads TGTGCCAGCAGCTCACCAGGGGACCCATTGTGGGAGCAGTACTTC. Its protein product is CASSSPGDPLWEQYF. The chain links TRBV7-6 to TRBJ2-7; D might be TRBD1 (6 bases). This CDR3 region has 15 residues. Germline values: CDR1 SGHVS, CDR2 FNYEAQ. Trimming removed 4 bases at V and 7 bases at J, with 20 bases between.

The chain uses TRBV27 and TRBJ2-2; possibly TRBD1 for D (5 bases). The CDR3 extends over 15 amino acids. Germline assignment: CDR1 MNHEY and CDR2 SMNVEV (reference sequence). V shed 5 bases and J shed 7 bases, with 17 bases lying between them. The CDR3 sequence: CASSIPPSGNGELFF. DNA of the CDR3: TGTGCCAGCAGTATTCCCCCTTCAGGGAACGGGGAGCTGTTTTTT.

The V and J genes are TRBV19 and TRBJ1-3; the D gene is possibly TRBD1 (5 bases). The CDR3 extends over 14 amino acids. Germline-derived CDR1 and CDR2 are LNHDA and SQIVND (reference sequence). Trimming stripped 5 bases from V and 4 bases from J, with 12 bases between. The CDR3 bases are TGTGCCAGTAGTTCCGCCGGGACCGGAAACACCATATATTTT. This codes for CASSSAGTGNTIYF.

The J gene is TRBJ2-5, the V gene TRBV5-6; 8 positions agree with TRBD1. The V and J ends lost 3 bases and 5 bases, in that order; junction bases with no gene match: 9. Germline V gene lookup returns CDR1 SGHDT and CDR2 YYEEEE. This CDR3 has 15 residues. The CDR3 is CASSSPLDRVETQYF. CDR3 coding DNA: TGTGCCAGCAGCTCGCCTTTGGACAGGGTCGAGACCCAGTACTTC.

The chain combines TRBV6-6 with TRBJ1-2, with no clear D. Germline-derived CDR1 and CDR2 are MNHNY and SVGAGI (reference sequence). The CDR3 spans 12 residues. V lost 8 bases to trimming and J lost 8 bases, with 15 bases between them. DNA for the CDR3: TGTGCCAGCGATTCCAAGTCGGGAGGCTACACCTTC. Encoded protein: CASDSKSGGYTF.

This clone was detected only a few times. The chain joins TRBV9 to TRBJ2-1; D call uncertain. V was pared by 0 bases and J by 6 bases, with 19 bases between. Germline CDR1 is SGDLS and CDR2 is YYNGEE. The CDR3 is 17 amino acids. The CDR3 DNA reads as TGTGCCAGCAGCGTAGGTGGGGATCCATATCCTCGCAATGAGCAGTTCTTC. Protein: CASSVGGDPYPRNEQFF.

This clone was found a few times. The chain combines TRBV29-1 with TRBJ1-2; a possible D gene is TRBD1 (5 bases). The V gene lost 6 bases and the J gene lost 7 bases, with 12 bases spanning the gap. CDR1 is SQVTM, CDR2 ANQGSEA, per germline. The CDR3 sequence is 11 residues long. Here the CDR3 DNA reads TGCAGCGTGATCGGGAGGGGTGGCTACACCTTC. It codes for CSVIGRGGYTF.

This clone was observed a few times. One junction end disagrees with the germline gene, perhaps due to a read error. The CDR3, as DNA: TGTGCTAGCAGCCCCCTTCAACAGAACACTGAAGCTTTCTTT. Translated: CASSPLQQNTEAFF. The V gene is TRBV7-7, the J gene TRBJ1-1, with unresolved D. Germline V CDR1 and CDR2: SSHAT, FNYEAQ (reference sequence). This CDR3 is 14 amino acids long.

As regards this clone: The sample has other DNA sequences that encode this CDR3 too. The V and J genes are TRBV12-5 and TRBJ2-5, with TRBD1 identical over 7 bases. Germline loops: CDR1 LGHNT, CDR2 FRNRAP. With 0 bases clipped from V and 3 bases from J, the junction kept 10 bases outside the gene matches. The CDR3 has 17 residues. Here the CDR3 reads CASGLVAGTEVKETQYF. CDR3 nucleotides: TGTGCTAGTGGTTTGGTTGCCGGGACAGAAGTTAAAGAGACCCAGTACTTC.

The J gene is TRBJ2-7, the V gene TRBV30; D may be TRBD1 (6 bases). Between the trimmed V and J ends, which lost 1 base and 4 bases, there was a span of 14 bases. Germline CDR1 GTSNPN, CDR2 SVGIG (reference sequence). CDR3 length: 14 residues. This CDR3 is CAWSDDRSQYEQYF. The CDR3 nucleotides read TGTGCCTGGAGTGATGACAGGTCGCAATACGAGCAGTACTTC.

The V gene is TRBV7-2, the J gene TRBJ1-5; D remains unclear. Germline V lookup: CDR1 SGHTA, CDR2 FQGNSA. V was cut by 0 bases and J by 0 bases, with 6 bases left in between. The CDR3 sequence is 15 residues long. CDR3 loop: CASSLAGYSNQPQHF. The CDR3 DNA reads TGTGCCAGCAGCTTAGCGGGTTATAGCAATCAGCCCCAGCATTTT.

J is TRBJ1-5 and V is TRBV9; no firm D call. There are 14 residues in the CDR3. Germline V gene lookup returns CDR1 SGDLS and CDR2 YYNGEE. The V gene lost 0 bases and the J gene lost 6 bases, with 10 bases spanning the gap. DNA of the CDR3: TGTGCCAGCAGCGTAGGGAGCCTATTTCAGCCCCAGCATTTT. Protein: CASSVGSLFQPQHF.